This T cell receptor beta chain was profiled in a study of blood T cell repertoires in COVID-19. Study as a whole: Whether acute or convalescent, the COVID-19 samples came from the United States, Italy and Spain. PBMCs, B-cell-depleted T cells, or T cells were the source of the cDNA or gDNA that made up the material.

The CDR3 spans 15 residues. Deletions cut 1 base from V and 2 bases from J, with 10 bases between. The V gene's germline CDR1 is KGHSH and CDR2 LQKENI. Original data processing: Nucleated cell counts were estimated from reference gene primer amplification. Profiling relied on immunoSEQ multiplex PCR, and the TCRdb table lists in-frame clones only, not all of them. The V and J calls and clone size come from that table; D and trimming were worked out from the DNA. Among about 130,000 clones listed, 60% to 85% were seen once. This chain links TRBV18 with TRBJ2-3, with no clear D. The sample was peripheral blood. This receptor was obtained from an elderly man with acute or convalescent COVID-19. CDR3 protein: CASSPRPGPTDTQYF. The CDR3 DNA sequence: TGTGCCAGCTCACCACGTCCAGGCCCCACAGATACGCAGTATTTT.